What follows are 6 T cell receptor beta chains derived from one specimen sequenced in a study of cytomegalovirus exposure and HLA in healthy donors. It was with 60 Vbeta and 13 Jbeta primers that the PCR ran. Clones were read by immunoSEQ multiplex PCR, and TCRdb kept only the in-frame ones, dropping some. This repertoire includes some 84,000 clones. Sequencing was done on a sample of PBMCs. These receptors all come from a man aged 45 to 65 in good health and CMV-seronegative.

V is TRBV18 and J is TRBJ2-7; possibly TRBD1 for D (7 bases). This CDR3 is 15 amino acids long. Germline CDR1 is KGHSH and CDR2 is LQKENI. V lost 0 bases and J 7 bases, leaving 16 bases between the germline ends. CDR3 protein: CASSPPGQPGEEQYF. For the CDR3, the DNA is TGTGCCAGCTCACCACCGGGACAGCCGGGGGAGGAGCAGTACTTC.

The V and J genes are TRBV6-5 and TRBJ2-7, with TRBD1 matching 10 bases. CDR1 and CDR2 from the germline V gene are MNHEY and SVGAGI. The ends lost 4 bases at V and 4 bases at J; junction bases unmatched: 10. CDR3 length: 16 amino acids. This CDR3 is CASSLRPGQGLYEQYF. In DNA, the CDR3 is TGTGCCAGCAGTTTGAGACCGGGACAGGGGCTGTACGAGCAGTACTTC.

This rearrangement joins TRBV19 to TRBJ2-7, with a possible D match to TRBD1 (6 bases). Trimming cost V 5 bases and J 2 bases, with 19 bases left between them. CDR3 length: 16 residues. The germline gives CDR1 LNHDA, CDR2 SQIVND (reference sequence). The CDR3, as DNA: TGTGCCAGTAGTGTGGGGTCAGGGGTCCCCGCCTACGAGCAGTACTTC. Translating gives CASSVGSGVPAYEQYF.

The V and J genes are TRBV7-2 and TRBJ2-7; 14 positions match TRBD2. CDR1 is SGHTA, CDR2 FQGNSA, per germline. J was trimmed by 6 bases and V by 3 bases; bases with no gene match: 1. The CDR3 runs 14 residues. The CDR3 loop is CASSLGTSGGEQYF. As DNA, the CDR3 is TGTGCCAGCAGCTTGGGGACTAGCGGGGGCGAGCAGTACTTC.

This chain links TRBV7-9 with TRBJ1-1; D perhaps matches TRBD1 (6 bases). This CDR3 has 15 residues. Trimming left V 5 bases short and J 1 base short, with 14 bases between. Germline CDR1 is SEHNR and CDR2 is FQNEAQ (reference sequence). This chain's CDR3 is CASSLLQGSNTEAFF. The CDR3 DNA reads as TGTGCCAGCAGCCTTTTACAGGGCTCGAACACTGAAGCTTTCTTT.

V gene TRBV21-1 combines with J gene TRBJ2-7; the table assigns TRBD2, which was not confirmed against the DNA. TRBV21-1 is noted as a pseudogene. The CDR3 is made up of 18 amino acids. CDR3 region: CARLPGLAGHFYSYEQYF. CDR3 DNA: TGTGCCAGATTACCGGGACTAGCGGGGCATTTTTACTCCTACGAGCAGTACTTC.